This is a list of T cell receptor beta chains from one sample in a study of CD8 T cells in ankylosing spondylitis. TCRdb passed the 5' RACE reads through MiXCR, listing each CDR3 protein once. The table records some 240,000 distinct CDR3 sequences, about 20% of them present only once. Sample: blood, either unsorted or a sorted T cell fraction (not recorded which). These receptors were collected from a male donor with ankylosing spondylitis or in good health (not recorded which). Each CDR3 is given with its conserved first and last residue. The order of the fields is J gene, V gene, CDR3 length, CDR3 protein.

j_gene: TRBJ2-2; v_gene: TRBV27; len: 15; CDR3aa: CASRINRGEVGELFF
j_gene: TRBJ1-5; v_gene: TRBV19; len: 16; CDR3aa: CASSRGQGLSNQPQHF
j_gene: TRBJ1-2; v_gene: TRBV29-1; len: 14; CDR3aa: CSGWSEQGGYGYTF
j_gene: TRBJ2-1; v_gene: TRBV7-9; len: 15; CDR3aa: CASSTGLPSYNEQFF
j_gene: TRBJ2-7; v_gene: TRBV4-1; len: 14; CDR3aa: CASSLRDGNYEQYF
j_gene: TRBJ2-7; v_gene: TRBV15; len: 14; CDR3aa: CATSREQDLYEQYF
j_gene: TRBJ2-1; v_gene: TRBV12-3/TRBV12-4; len: 15; CDR3aa: CASSQTGTGVGEQFF
j_gene: TRBJ2-7; v_gene: TRBV12-3/TRBV12-4; len: 14; CDR3aa: CASSSTTGLGEQYF
j_gene: TRBJ2-5; v_gene: TRBV27; len: 11; CDR3aa: CASVLGETQYF
j_gene: TRBJ2-5; v_gene: TRBV5-1; len: 17; CDR3aa: CASSLATSGGPGETQYF
j_gene: TRBJ1-6; v_gene: TRBV4-1; len: 15; CDR3aa: CASSQWTGFDSPLHF
j_gene: TRBJ2-1; v_gene: TRBV12-3/TRBV12-4; len: 15; CDR3aa: CASSSRSGIYNEQFF
j_gene: TRBJ1-2; v_gene: TRBV29-1; len: 12; CDR3aa: CSAFDPDYGYTF
j_gene: TRBJ2-3; v_gene: TRBV20-1; len: 14; CDR3aa: CSASGTGKADTQYF
j_gene: TRBJ2-7; v_gene: TRBV29-1; len: 13; CDR3aa: CSVVSSGRYEQYF
j_gene: TRBJ2-3; v_gene: TRBV7-9; len: 15; CDR3aa: CASRTGGSFTDTQYF
j_gene: TRBJ1-2; v_gene: TRBV14; len: 14; CDR3aa: CASSLAQGDYGYTF
j_gene: TRBJ2-2; v_gene: TRBV28; len: 16; CDR3aa: CASSRGLAANTGELFF
j_gene: TRBJ2-3; v_gene: TRBV12-3/TRBV12-4; len: 14; CDR3aa: CASSLSGITDTQYF
j_gene: TRBJ2-7; v_gene: TRBV11-2; len: 17; CDR3aa: CASSFFPYEDNSYEQYF
j_gene: TRBJ2-5; v_gene: TRBV11-1; len: 18; CDR3aa: CASSSTAITGRGTGTQYF
j_gene: TRBJ2-5; v_gene: TRBV12-3/TRBV12-4; len: 13; CDR3aa: CASRTDYQETQYF
j_gene: TRBJ2-1; v_gene: TRBV4-1; len: 14; CDR3aa: CASSQAIPYNEQFF
j_gene: TRBJ1-1; v_gene: TRBV9; len: 15; CDR3aa: CASSVDPGVGTEAFF
j_gene: TRBJ2-1; v_gene: TRBV25-1; len: 14; CDR3aa: CASSGGLRYNEQFF
j_gene: TRBJ2-1; v_gene: TRBV24-1; len: 14; CDR3aa: CATSDSLSYNEQFF